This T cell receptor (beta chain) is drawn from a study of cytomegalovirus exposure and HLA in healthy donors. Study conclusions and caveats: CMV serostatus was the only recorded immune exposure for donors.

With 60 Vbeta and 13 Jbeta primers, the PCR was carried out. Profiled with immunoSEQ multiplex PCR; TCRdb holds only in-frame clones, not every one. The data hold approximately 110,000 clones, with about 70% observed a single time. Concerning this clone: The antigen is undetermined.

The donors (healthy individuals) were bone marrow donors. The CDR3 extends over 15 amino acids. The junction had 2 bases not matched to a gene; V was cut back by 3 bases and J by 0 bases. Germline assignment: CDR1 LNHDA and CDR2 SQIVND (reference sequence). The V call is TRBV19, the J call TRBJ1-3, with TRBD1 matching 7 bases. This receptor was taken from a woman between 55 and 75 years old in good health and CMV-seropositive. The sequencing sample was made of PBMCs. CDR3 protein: CASSMTGSSGNTIYF. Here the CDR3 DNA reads TGTGCCAGTAGTATGACAGGGAGCTCTGGAAACACCATATATTTT.